This T cell receptor (beta chain) was retrieved from a study of T cells in localized non-small cell lung cancer. The ends were cut back, 0 bases at V and 6 bases at J, with 19 bases in the middle. Germline-derived CDR1 and CDR2 are SGHRS and YFSETQ. The CDR3 is 17 residues long. Data came from immunoSEQ multiplex PCR; TCRdb stores just in-frame clones and leaves some out. The sample comprises roughly 38,000 clones, around nine tenths of which are singletons, and approximately 2.5% rests with the top ten. The rearrangement links TRBV5-1 to TRBJ2-1; maybe TRBD2 (5 bases). This material consisted of peripheral blood, taken before any cancer treatment. The receptor's source is an older female donor with stage I squamous cell lung carcinoma. This chain's CDR3 is CASSLAKRPLGGNEQFF. CDR3 nucleotide sequence: TGCGCCAGCAGCTTGGCCAAGCGACCCCTTGGAGGCAATGAGCAGTTCTTC.